This T cell receptor beta chain appears in the sequencing data of a study of early T cells in non-severe SARS-CoV-2 infection. Across the whole study: Sequencing of unsorted whole blood was done on bulk RNA, leaving chains unpaired.

This CDR3 has 15 amino acids. Between the trimmed V and J ends, which lost 5 bases and 2 bases, there was a span of 12 bases. Germline-derived CDR1 and CDR2 are MNHNY and SVGAGI (reference sequence). Study-wide results and limits: Reliance on VDJdb matching favored anti-spike CD8 responses; private and CD4 specificities were missed.

This clonotype was counted ten times or more. Its antigen is unidentified. Individually, cDNA molecules had unique molecular identifiers attached to them. TCRdb fed the 5' RACE reads into MiXCR, producing one record per CDR3 protein. The table shows under 70,000 distinct CDR3 sequences, with about 7.6% occurring only once. The rearrangement uses TRBV6-6 and TRBJ2-2; no reliable D call. The sample consisted of whole blood, taken at baseline. The receptor was derived from an adult who was a healthcare worker with PCR-confirmed SARS-CoV-2 infection or an uninfected control (not recorded which). The CDR3 coding sequence is TGTGCCAGCAGTATCCAGGATCTAAACACCGGGGAGCTGTTTTTT. It specifies CASSIQDLNTGELFF.